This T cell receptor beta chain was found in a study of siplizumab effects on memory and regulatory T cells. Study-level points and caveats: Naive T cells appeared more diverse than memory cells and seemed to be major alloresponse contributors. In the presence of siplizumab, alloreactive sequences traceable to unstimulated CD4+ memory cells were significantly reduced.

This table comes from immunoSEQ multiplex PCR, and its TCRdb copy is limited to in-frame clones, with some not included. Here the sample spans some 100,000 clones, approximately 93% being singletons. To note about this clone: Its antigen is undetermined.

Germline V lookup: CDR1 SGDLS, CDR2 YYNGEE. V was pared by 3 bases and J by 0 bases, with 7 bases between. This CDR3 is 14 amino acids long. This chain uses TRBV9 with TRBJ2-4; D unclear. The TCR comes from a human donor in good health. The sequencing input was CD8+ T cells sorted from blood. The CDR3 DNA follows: TGTGCCAGCAGCGCACACGAAGCCAAAAACATTCAGTACTTC. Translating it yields CASSAHEAKNIQYF.